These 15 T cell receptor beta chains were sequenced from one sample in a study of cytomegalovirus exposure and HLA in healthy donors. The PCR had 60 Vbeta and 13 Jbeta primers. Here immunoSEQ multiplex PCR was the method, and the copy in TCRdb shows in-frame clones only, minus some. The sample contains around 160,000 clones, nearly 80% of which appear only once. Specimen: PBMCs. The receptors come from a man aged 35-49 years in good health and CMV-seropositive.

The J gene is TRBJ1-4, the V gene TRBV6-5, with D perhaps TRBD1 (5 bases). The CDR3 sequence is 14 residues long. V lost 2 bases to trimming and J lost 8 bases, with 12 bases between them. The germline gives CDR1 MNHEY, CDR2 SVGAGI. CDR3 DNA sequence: TGTGCCAGCAGTTACCTACAGGATCGGGAAAAACTGTTTTTT. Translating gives CASSYLQDREKLFF.

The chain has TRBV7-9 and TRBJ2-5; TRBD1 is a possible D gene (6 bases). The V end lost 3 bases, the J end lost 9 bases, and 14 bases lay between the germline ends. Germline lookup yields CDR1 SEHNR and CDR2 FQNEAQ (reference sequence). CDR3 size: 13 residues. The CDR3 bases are TGTGCCAGCAGCTTTCTGACAGGTATAGCCCAGTACTTC. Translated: CASSFLTGIAQYF.

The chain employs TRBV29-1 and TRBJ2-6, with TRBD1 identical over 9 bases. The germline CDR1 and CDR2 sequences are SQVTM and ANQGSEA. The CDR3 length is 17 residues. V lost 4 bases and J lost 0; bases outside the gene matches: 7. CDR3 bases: TGCAGCGTTGCTGACAGGGGGTACAGCTCTGGGGCCAACGTCCTGACTTTC. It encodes CSVADRGYSSGANVLTF.

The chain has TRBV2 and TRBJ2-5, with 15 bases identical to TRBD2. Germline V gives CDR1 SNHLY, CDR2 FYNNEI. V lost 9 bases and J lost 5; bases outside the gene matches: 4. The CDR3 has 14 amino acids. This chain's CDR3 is CARGLAGGRETQYF. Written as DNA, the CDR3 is TGTGCCAGGGGACTAGCGGGAGGCCGGGAGACCCAGTACTTC.

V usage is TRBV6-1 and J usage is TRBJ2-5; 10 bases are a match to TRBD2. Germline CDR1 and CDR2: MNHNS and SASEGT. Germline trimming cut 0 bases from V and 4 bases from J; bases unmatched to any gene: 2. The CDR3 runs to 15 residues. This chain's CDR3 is CASSEAAGGPETQYF. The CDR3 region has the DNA TGTGCCAGCAGTGAAGCAGCGGGAGGGCCAGAGACCCAGTACTTC.

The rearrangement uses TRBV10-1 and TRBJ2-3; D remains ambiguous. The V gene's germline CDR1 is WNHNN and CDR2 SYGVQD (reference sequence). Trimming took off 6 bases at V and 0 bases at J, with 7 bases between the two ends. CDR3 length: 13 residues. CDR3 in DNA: TGCGCCAGCAGGAGATCTAGCACAGATACGCAGTATTTT. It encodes CASRRSSTDTQYF.

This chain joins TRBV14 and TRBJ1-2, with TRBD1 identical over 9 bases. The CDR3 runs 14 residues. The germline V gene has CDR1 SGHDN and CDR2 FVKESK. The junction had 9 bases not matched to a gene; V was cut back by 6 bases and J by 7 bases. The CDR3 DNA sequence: TGTGCCAGCAGACCGGGACAGGGACGTTTTGGCTACACCTTC. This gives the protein CASRPGQGRFGYTF.

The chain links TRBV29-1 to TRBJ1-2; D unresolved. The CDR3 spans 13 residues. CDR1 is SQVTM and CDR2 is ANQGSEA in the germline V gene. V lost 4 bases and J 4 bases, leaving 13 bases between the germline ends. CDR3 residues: CSVGVAGLYGYTF. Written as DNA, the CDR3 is TGCAGCGTTGGGGTGGCAGGACTCTATGGCTACACCTTC.

This CDR3 reads CASSAGQQNTEAFF. The CDR3, as DNA: TGTGCCAGCAGCGCGGGACAGCAGAACACTGAAGCTTTCTTT. This chain joins TRBV9 and TRBJ1-1, with 7 bases matching TRBD1. The CDR3 contains 14 residues. V dropped 3 bases and J dropped 1; count of bases not matched to a gene: 3. Germline V gives CDR1 SGDLS, CDR2 YYNGEE.

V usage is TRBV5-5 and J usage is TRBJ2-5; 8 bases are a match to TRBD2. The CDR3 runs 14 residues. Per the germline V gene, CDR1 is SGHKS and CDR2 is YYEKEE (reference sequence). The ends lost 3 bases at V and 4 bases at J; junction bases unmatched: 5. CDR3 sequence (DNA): TGTGCCAGCAGCTCGGCGGGGGGACGAGAGACCCAGTACTTC. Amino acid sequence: CASSSAGGRETQYF.

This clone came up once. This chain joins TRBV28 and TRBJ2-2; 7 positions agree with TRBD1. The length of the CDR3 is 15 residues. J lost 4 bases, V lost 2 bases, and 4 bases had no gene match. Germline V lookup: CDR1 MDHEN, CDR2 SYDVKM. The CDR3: CASSLNRGGTGELFF. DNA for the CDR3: TGTGCCAGCAGTTTAAACAGGGGTGGCACCGGGGAGCTGTTTTTT. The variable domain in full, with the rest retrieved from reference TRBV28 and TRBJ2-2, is DVKVTQSSRYLVKRTGEKVFLECVQDMDHENMFWYRQDPGLGLRLIYFSYDVKMKEKGDIPEGYSVSREKKERFSLILESASTNQTSMYLCASSLNRGGTGELFFGEGSRLTVL.

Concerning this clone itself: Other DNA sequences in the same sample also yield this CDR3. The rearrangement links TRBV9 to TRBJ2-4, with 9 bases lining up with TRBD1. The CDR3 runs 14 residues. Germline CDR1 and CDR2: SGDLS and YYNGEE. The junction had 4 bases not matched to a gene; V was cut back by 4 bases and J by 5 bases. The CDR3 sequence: CASSPRTGENIQYF. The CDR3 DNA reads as TGTGCCAGCAGCCCGAGGACAGGGGAAAACATTCAGTACTTC.

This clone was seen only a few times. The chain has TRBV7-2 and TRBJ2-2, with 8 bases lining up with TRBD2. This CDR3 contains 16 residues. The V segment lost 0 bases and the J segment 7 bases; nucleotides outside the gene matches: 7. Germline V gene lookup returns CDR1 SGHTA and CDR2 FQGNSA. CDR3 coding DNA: TGTGCCAGCAGCTTAGCGCTCGGGAGGGCCGTCGGGGAGCTGTTTTTT. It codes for CASSLALGRAVGELFF.

The CDR3 nucleotides are TGTGCCAGCAGCGTAGCTCTTTACATGGGGCGGGGCACTGAAGCTTTCTTT. Protein product: CASSVALYMGRGTEAFF. The chain uses TRBV9 and TRBJ1-1, with D possibly being TRBD1 (5 bases). V was cut by 0 bases and J by 4 bases, with 19 bases left in between. CDR3 length: 17 residues. The V gene's germline CDR1 is SGDLS and CDR2 YYNGEE.

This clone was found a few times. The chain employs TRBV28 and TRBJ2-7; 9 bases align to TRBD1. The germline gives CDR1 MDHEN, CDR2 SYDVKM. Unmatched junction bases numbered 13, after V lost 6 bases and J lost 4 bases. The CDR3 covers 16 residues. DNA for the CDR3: TGTGCCAGCAGGTTCGGTGGGGGGACAGGGAATTACGAGCAGTACTTC. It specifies CASRFGGGTGNYEQYF.